The rows below give T cell receptor beta chains drawn from one sample of a study of T cells in Graves' hyperthyroidism and ophthalmopathy. TCRdb used MiXCR to reprocess the multiplex PCR reads, holding one entry per CDR3 protein. Found here are approximately 690,000 distinct CDR3 sequences, about 14% of them singletons; the top ten hold around 12%. Sequencing was carried out using blood. These receptor sequences come from a woman between 45 and 60 years old with Graves' ophthalmopathy. CDR3s include the opening cysteine and the closing phenylalanine or tryptophan. Each record gives: V gene, D gene, clone size, J gene, CDR3 DNA, CDR3 protein. D genes are given only for firm matches. Only part of the rows carry a size: once, few, many, or a class if the clone is expanded.

>TRBV18|TRBD2|many|TRBJ2-1
TGTGCCAGCTCAGCGACTAGCGGGAACAATGAGCAGTTCTTC
CASSATSGNNEQFF
>TRBV28|NA|many|TRBJ2-3
TGTGCCAGCAGTTTAACGACCGGGGGGCCTAGCACAGATACGCAGTATTTT
CASSLTTGGPSTDTQYF
>TRBV4-3|NA|NA|TRBJ1-5
TGCGCCAGCAGCCAAGATCTAGGCAGGGGAGGACAGCCCCAGCATTTT
CASSQDLGRGGQPQHF
>TRBV9|TRBD2|NA|TRBJ2-1
TGTGCCAGCAGCGTATTGCGGGAGGGTACCATCGGGGATGAGCAGTTCTTC
CASSVLREGTIGDEQFF
>TRBV5-1|TRBD1|few|TRBJ2-3
TGCGCCAGCAGCCCCGGACAGGGGGCATTAGATACGCAGTATTTT
CASSPGQGALDTQYF
>TRBV6-1|TRBD1|many|TRBJ1-1
TGTGCCAGCAGGCCCGGACAGGGTGGAGGTTACGGGGATCAAGCTTTCTTT
CASRPGQGGGYGDQAFF
>TRBV29-1|TRBD1|NA|TRBJ1-2
TGCAGCGTCCTGACAGGGGTGAGCGGCTACACCTTC
CSVLTGVSGYTF
>TRBV18|NA|many|TRBJ1-2
TGTGCCAGCTCACCACCGTGGACGTCCCTTAACTATGGCTACACCTTC
CASSPPWTSLNYGYTF
>TRBV7-2|NA|many|TRBJ2-3
TGTGCCAGCAGCTTAGATATAACCCGCACAGATACGCAGTATTTT
CASSLDITRTDTQYF
>TRBV6-2/TRBV6-3|NA|NA|TRBJ2-1
TGTGCCAGCAGTTACGCCAGGGGCCACAATGAGCAGTTCTTC
CASSYARGHNEQFF
>TRBV7-9|TRBD1|few|TRBJ1-2
TGTGCCAGCAGCTCGCTCCAGGGGGGTTCTGGCTACACCTTC
CASSSLQGGSGYTF
>TRBV20-1|NA|few|TRBJ2-2
TGCAGTGCTAGAGATCTCCTAACCGGCGGGGAGCTGTTTTTT
CSARDLLTGGELFF
>TRBV4-1|TRBD1|few|TRBJ2-2
TGCGCCAGCAGCCACCCGGGACAGACCGGGGAGCTGTTTTTT
CASSHPGQTGELFF
>TRBV3-1|TRBD2|few|TRBJ2-7
TGTGCCAGCAGCCAAGATTTAGCGGGACCCTACGAGCAGTACTTC
CASSQDLAGPYEQYF
>TRBV6-2/TRBV6-3|NA|many|TRBJ1-1
TGTGCCAGCAGACTCTTAACGCTGAGGATGAACACTGAAGCTTTCTTT
CASRLLTLRMNTEAFF
>TRBV18|NA|many|TRBJ2-7
TGTGCCAGCTCACTTACACGCTACGAGCAGTACTTC
CASSLTRYEQYF
>TRBV2|TRBD1|many|TRBJ2-1
TGTGCCAGCAGTGGAGACAGGGGAGATGAGCAGTTCTTC
CASSGDRGDEQFF
>TRBV27|NA|NA|TRBJ2-3
TGTGCCAGCAGTTTATCCGGGACAAGGACCACAGATACGCAGTATTTT
CASSLSGTRTTDTQYF
>TRBV19|NA|few|TRBJ2-1
TGTGCCAGTAGTGGCCGGACGGAGAGCTCCTACAATGAGCAGTTCTTC
CASSGRTESSYNEQFF
>TRBV6-2/TRBV6-3|NA|many|TRBJ2-3
TGTGCCAGCAGTTATTCCGTTGGAGCACAGGGAGATACGCAGTATTTT
CASSYSVGAQGDTQYF
>TRBV28|TRBD1|NA|TRBJ1-1
TGTGCCAGCAGTTTATGGGACAGGGACAGTGGAGCTTTCTTT
CASSLWDRDSGAFF
>TRBV28|NA|many|TRBJ1-2
TGTGCCAGCAGTTTAATGGACCAACAAGGGGGTGGCTACACCTTC
CASSLMDQQGGGYTF
>TRBV28|NA|many|TRBJ2-1
TGTGCCAGCAGTTTGGGGAGCTCTCAGGAGCAGTTCTTC
CASSLGSSQEQFF
>TRBV18|NA|NA|TRBJ1-2
TGTGCCAGCTCACAGAAACAGGGATGGTATGGCTACACCTTC
CASSQKQGWYGYTF
>TRBV19|NA|NA|TRBJ2-1
TGTGCCAGTAAAGGGTCAAGGAATGAGCAGTTCTTC
CASKGSRNEQFF
>TRBV10-3|TRBD1|NA|TRBJ1-5
TGTGCCATCAACCCCAAAAATGAACCCGGGACAGGGGGTGAGTTCCATCAGCCCCAGCATTTT
CAINPKNEPGTGGEFHQPQHF
>TRBV6-2/TRBV6-3|NA|many|TRBJ1-1
TGTGCCAGCAGCCATCGCACTGAAGCTTTCTTT
CASSHRTEAFF
>TRBV12-3/TRBV12-4|TRBD2|many|TRBJ2-7
TGTGCCAGCAGTTGGACTAGCGGATTCTACGAGCAGTACTTC
CASSWTSGFYEQYF
>TRBV7-2|TRBD2|many|TRBJ2-1
TGTGCCAGCAGCCGAGGACTAGCGGGAGTCAATGAGCAGTTCTTC
CASSRGLAGVNEQFF
>TRBV24-1|NA|many|TRBJ2-1
TGTGCCACCAGTGGACAGCCCTACAATGAGCAGTTCTTC
CATSGQPYNEQFF
>TRBV27|TRBD1|many|TRBJ1-4
TGTGCCAGCAGTTACAGGGGGGGTGAAAAACTGTTTTTT
CASSYRGGEKLFF
>TRBV5-1|NA|many|TRBJ2-1
TGCGCCAGCAGCTTGTCTGGTAACCCTAAATCCTACAATGAGCAGTTCTTC
CASSLSGNPKSYNEQFF
>TRBV24-1|NA|many|TRBJ2-1
TGTGCCACCAGTGATTTAGGGGGGAGCTCCTACAATGAGCAGTTCTTC
CATSDLGGSSYNEQFF
>TRBV10-3|TRBD1|NA|TRBJ1-2
TGTGCCATCAAATCGGACAGGGTGGATGGCTACACCTTC
CAIKSDRVDGYTF
>TRBV2|NA|NA|TRBJ2-5
TGTGCCAGCAGCGAGGGAATCCAAGAGACCCAGTACTTC
CASSEGIQETQYF
>TRBV20-1|NA|many|TRBJ1-3
TGCAGTGCTAAAACGGGGTTCTCTGGAAACACCATATATTTT
CSAKTGFSGNTIYF
>TRBV20-1|NA|few|TRBJ2-7
TGCAGTGCTCGAGCGGGCGCCTCCTACGAGCAGTACTTC
CSARAGASYEQYF
>TRBV20-1|TRBD1|many|TRBJ2-1
TGCAGTGCTAGAGTCCGGGACAGCCGGGACGGCACCTACAATGAGCAGTTCTTC
CSARVRDSRDGTYNEQFF
>TRBV12-3/TRBV12-4|TRBD1|many|TRBJ2-1
TGTGCCAGCAGTCCCCGACAGGGGCCATCATACAATGAGCAGTTCTTC
CASSPRQGPSYNEQFF
>TRBV12-3/TRBV12-4|NA|many|TRBJ1-5
TGTGCCAGCAGCCCGGAGCCCCATCAGCCCCAGCATTTT
CASSPEPHQPQHF
>TRBV5-1|TRBD2|many|TRBJ2-1
TGCGCCAGCAGCTTGGGGGGACTAGCGGGAGGGTTGATCAATGAGCAGTTCTTC
CASSLGGLAGGLINEQFF
>TRBV7-2|TRBD2|many|TRBJ2-7
TGTGCCAGCAGCTTAGCCGGAGCGGGAGGGCCCTGGTACGAGCAGTACTTC
CASSLAGAGGPWYEQYF
>TRBV28|NA|NA|TRBJ2-1
TGTGCTAGCAGTCAATCTCCGACTACGAACTACGAGCAGTTCTTC
CASSQSPTTNYEQFF
>TRBV12-3/TRBV12-4|NA|NA|TRBJ1-2
TGTGCCAGCAGCCTATTAATGGGGGGGGATGGCTACACCTTC
CASSLLMGGDGYTF
>TRBV30|TRBD1|many|TRBJ1-5
TGTGCCTGGAGTGTCGGACAGGGGGCCTTCCAGCCCCAGCATTTT
CAWSVGQGAFQPQHF
>TRBV12-3/TRBV12-4|TRBD2|many|TRBJ2-7
TGTGCCAGCAGACTAGCGGCTCACTACGAGCAGTACTTC
CASRLAAHYEQYF
>TRBV20-1|NA|NA|TRBJ2-1
TGCAGTGCCAGGGGTGGCGGGGATTACAATGAGCAGCTCTTC
CSARGGGDYNEQLF